The rows below give T cell receptor beta chains drawn from one sample of a study of blood T cell repertoires in COVID-19. Produced via immunoSEQ multiplex PCR; TCRdb's table is partial and in-frame only. The sample records about 300,000 clones, over 85% being singletons. The sequencing input was peripheral blood. The source is a woman aged 30 to 39 with COVID-19, enrolled during active disease. CDR3s include the opening cysteine and the closing phenylalanine or tryptophan. A D gene is named only where the DNA matches it firmly. The listing skips clone size in some rows; elsewhere it reads once, few, many or a size class.

TGTGCCAGTAGTACCCCCGCCGTGACAGTCCCATCACCCCTCCACTTT,CASSTPAVTVPSPLHF,-,-,TRBJ1-6,TRBV19
TGTGCCAGCTTTTCGGACAGGCGGGATGAAAAACTGTTTTTT,CASFSDRRDEKLFF,TRBD1,-,TRBJ1-4,TRBV6-6
TGTGCCAGCAGCTTAGTAGGGACTAGTTATAATGAGCAGTTCTTC,CASSLVGTSYNEQFF,TRBD2,-,TRBJ2-1,TRBV11-2
TGCAGCGTAATAAACTGGGAGACAAAGAAACTTTCCTATGGCTACACCTTC,CSVINWETKKLSYGYTF,-,-,TRBJ1-2,TRBV29-1
TGTGCCAGCAGCCGATCTGGACAGGGTGTTTCACCCCTCCACTTT,CASSRSGQGVSPLHF,TRBD1,-,TRBJ1-6,TRBV7-9
TGTGCCAGCAGCCCACTTCTCCGGGATAGCTATGGCTACACCTTC,CASSPLLRDSYGYTF,-,few,TRBJ1-2,TRBV7-9
TGTGCCAGCAGCTTGGGGCGCGGAGGAGATACGCAGTATTTT,CASSLGRGGDTQYF,-,-,TRBJ2-3,TRBV5-4
TGTGCCAGCAGGCCGGAGGAGGGAAGAAGCAATCAGCCCCAGCATTTT,CASRPEEGRSNQPQHF,-,-,TRBJ1-5,TRBV28
TGTGCCAGCAGCGAAGACAGAGTGGGCACCATATATTTT,CASSEDRVGTIYF,-,-,TRBJ1-3,TRBV11-2
TGTGCCTCCAAGGGAGCCCCGGATGGCTACACCTTC,CASKGAPDGYTF,-,-,TRBJ1-2,TRBV30
TGTGCCAGCAGCCAAGAAAAGCCAGTCCCGGACAGGGGGCCCACTAGCAAGGGCTATGGCTACACCTTC,CASSQEKPVPDRGPTSKGYGYTF,TRBD1,-,TRBJ1-2,TRBV14
TGTGCCTGGGGTTCCTTCTCTGGAGGGGGCTACACCTTC,CAWGSFSGGGYTF,-,-,TRBJ1-2,TRBV30
TGTGCCAGCAGTGAAGGTTGGGGACAGCCGGGGAATACGCAGTATTTT,CASSEGWGQPGNTQYF,TRBD1,once,TRBJ2-3,TRBV6-1
TGCGCCAGCAGTGACCGAACGACCCCGGGCGGGGGGCTAGAGACCCAGTACTTC,CASSDRTTPGGGLETQYF,TRBD2,-,TRBJ2-5,TRBV10-1
TGTGCCAGCAGCTTGACAGGGTACGGTTCACCCCTCCACTTT,CASSLTGYGSPLHF,TRBD1,-,TRBJ1-6,TRBV7-2
TGTGCCAGCAGTCGCACAGGGGGCGCGACTTATAATTCACCCCTCCACTTT,CASSRTGGATYNSPLHF,TRBD1,-,TRBJ1-6,TRBV6-6
TGTGCCAGCAGCCCCGACAGGGGGGTGTCGAACACTGAAGCTTTCTTT,CASSPDRGVSNTEAFF,TRBD1,-,TRBJ1-1,TRBV7-2
TGTGCCAGCACCGCTGGGACAGGGCGATACCAAGAGACCCAGTACTTC,CASTAGTGRYQETQYF,TRBD1,-,TRBJ2-5,TRBV9
TGTGCCAGCAGTTCAGGAGCTGACAGGCCCACTTACGAGCAGTACTTC,CASSSGADRPTYEQYF,-,once,TRBJ2-7,TRBV9
TGTGCCAGCAGCGTAGATGCAGGCCCAGCTAACTATGGCTACACCTTC,CASSVDAGPANYGYTF,-,-,TRBJ1-2,TRBV9
TGTGCCAGCTCACAACAGGGACAGACTAACTATGGCTACACCTTC,CASSQQGQTNYGYTF,TRBD1,-,TRBJ1-2,TRBV18
TGTGCCAGCAGCAAAGGCGGCGGGGTCCCCGGGGAGCTGTTTTTT,CASSKGGGVPGELFF,-,once,TRBJ2-2,TRBV7-3
TGTGCCAGCAGCTTGGGAGGGCCCAATCAGCCCCAGCATTTT,CASSLGGPNQPQHF,-,-,TRBJ1-5,TRBV7-6
TGTGCCAGCAGTTTCGACGGACAGGGTTTCACAGAAAAACTGTTTTTT,CASSFDGQGFTEKLFF,TRBD1,-,TRBJ1-4,TRBV28
TGTGCCAGCAGCCCCCGACAGGGAGGGAACACCGGGGAGCTGTTTTTT,CASSPRQGGNTGELFF,-,-,TRBJ2-2,TRBV7-6
TGTGCCAGCAGCGTAGCGGGGGGGATATCAGCCGGGGAGCTGTTTTTT,CASSVAGGISAGELFF,TRBD2,-,TRBJ2-2,TRBV9
TGTGCCAGCAGTTATGGGCAGGAAGCTTTCTTT,CASSYGQEAFF,-,-,TRBJ1-1,TRBV6-6
TGTGCCACTCAGGGGGACGGTGAAAAACTGTTTTTT,CATQGDGEKLFF,TRBD1,-,TRBJ1-4,TRBV2
TGTGCCAGCATCACAGAACGAGGGGGCTACACCTTC,CASITERGGYTF,-,-,TRBJ1-2,TRBV6-5
TGTGCCAGCAGTTCCGGGACAGGGGGCACCTACGAGCAGTACTTC,CASSSGTGGTYEQYF,TRBD1,-,TRBJ2-7,TRBV6-5
TGTGCCATCAGTGACTTACAGGGGACTGGAAACACCATATATTTT,CAISDLQGTGNTIYF,TRBD1,-,TRBJ1-3,TRBV10-3
TGTGCCACCAGCAGGGGGACAGGGAATAATTCACCCCTCCACTTT,CATSRGTGNNSPLHF,TRBD1,-,TRBJ1-6,TRBV15
TGTGCCAGCAGTTTGGGGGGGACCGATGGCTACACCTTC,CASSLGGTDGYTF,-,-,TRBJ1-2,TRBV27
TGTGCCAGCAGCCTCGGACTAGCGGGGGACGATACGCAGTATTTT,CASSLGLAGDDTQYF,TRBD2,-,TRBJ2-3,TRBV7-2
TGTGCCAGCAGCTCCCTCGTGTCGGGGGACTATGGCTACACCTTC,CASSSLVSGDYGYTF,-,once,TRBJ1-2,TRBV6-5
TGCGCCAGCAGCTTGTCCACAGGTATATACTATGGCTACACCTTC,CASSLSTGIYYGYTF,-,-,TRBJ1-2,TRBV5-1
TGTGCCAGTAGTGGCCAGGGGGGAAACACCGGGGAGCTGTTTTTT,CASSGQGGNTGELFF,-,few,TRBJ2-2,TRBV19
TGTGCCAGCAGCCCGGGACACCTTGGAAACACCATATATTTT,CASSPGHLGNTIYF,-,-,TRBJ1-3,TRBV7-8
TGTGCCAGCAGCGGGGGCATTTCCTACGAGCAGTACTTC,CASSGGISYEQYF,-,once,TRBJ2-7,TRBV9
TGTGCCAGCTCACGCGGGACAGAGGAAAAACTGTTTTTT,CASSRGTEEKLFF,TRBD1,-,TRBJ1-4,TRBV18